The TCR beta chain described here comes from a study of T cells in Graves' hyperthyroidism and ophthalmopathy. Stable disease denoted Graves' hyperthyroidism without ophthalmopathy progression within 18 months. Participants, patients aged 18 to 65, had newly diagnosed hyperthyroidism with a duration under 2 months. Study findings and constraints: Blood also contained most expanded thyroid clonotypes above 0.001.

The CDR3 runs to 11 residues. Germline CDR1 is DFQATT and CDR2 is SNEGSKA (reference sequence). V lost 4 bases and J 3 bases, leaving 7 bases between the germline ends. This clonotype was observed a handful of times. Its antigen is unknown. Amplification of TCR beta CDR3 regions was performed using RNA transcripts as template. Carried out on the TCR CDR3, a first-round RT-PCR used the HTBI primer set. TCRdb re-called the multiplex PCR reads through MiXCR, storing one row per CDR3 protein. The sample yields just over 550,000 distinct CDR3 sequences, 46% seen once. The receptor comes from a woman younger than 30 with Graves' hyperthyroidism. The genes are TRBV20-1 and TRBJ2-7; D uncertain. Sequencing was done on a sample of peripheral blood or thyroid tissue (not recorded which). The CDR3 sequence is CSATYNYEQYF. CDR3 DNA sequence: TGCAGTGCTACATACAACTACGAGCAGTACTTC.